The T cell receptor beta chain described here comes from a study of blood T cell repertoires in COVID-19. Looking at the study overall: COVID-19 samples from acute and convalescent phases originated in the United States, Italy and Spain. The analysed material was cDNA or gDNA that came from T cells, B-cell-depleted T cells, or PBMCs.

This clone was detected only a few times. Source study methods: Amplifying reference gene primers gave estimates of nucleated cell counts. This table comes from immunoSEQ multiplex PCR, and its TCRdb copy is limited to in-frame clones, with some not included. That table furnishes V, J and clone size, whereas the DNA furnished D and trimming. There are about 79,000 clones in the sample; approximately 90% occur only once, and approximately 15% lies in the top ten. Trimming took off 3 bases at V and 10 bases at J, with 19 bases between the two ends. The CDR3 is 16 residues long. CDR1 LNHDA and CDR2 SQIVND come from the germline V gene (reference sequence).

This chain uses TRBV19 with TRBJ1-6; D is undetermined. Input material: peripheral blood. The receptor was derived from a man between 65 and 85 years old with active or convalescent COVID-19. Here the CDR3 DNA reads TGTGCCAGTAGTATCAATTGGGGAGTTACGTCGTCACCCCTCCACTTT. Its translation: CASSINWGVTSSPLHF.